The entry below gives a single T cell receptor beta chain sequence along with its context. The target antigen is unknown. One junction end does not reproduce the germline sequence, and a read error may be involved. The data were taken from a study of graft-versus-host responses after intestinal transplantation. TCRdb keeps only in-frame clones here, not all; method: immunoSEQ multiplex PCR. The sample lists 85,000 to 100,000 clones, 85% to 95% seen once, with about 0.072% in the top ten. The source material was unstimulated CD8+ T cells sorted from spleen or lymph node cells, sampled before transplant. This clonotype was obtained from a human donor who was the organ donor for an intestinal transplant.

As DNA, the CDR3 is TGTGCCAGCGGCCATCAAGCGGGAGCTCTTGGCACAGATACGCAGTATTTT. Its translation: CASGHQAGALGTDTQYF. The chain joins TRBV14 to TRBJ2-3, with TRBD2 identical over 8 bases. Per the germline V gene, CDR1 is SGHDN and CDR2 is FVKESK. The CDR3 runs 17 residues. The full variable domain, completed using reference TRBV14 and TRBJ2-3, is EAGVTQFPSHSVIEKGQTVTLRCDPISGHDNLYWYRRVMGKEIKFLLHFVKESKQDESGMPNNRFLAERTGGTYSTLKVQPAELEDSGVYFCASGHQAGALGTDTQYFGPGTRLTVL.